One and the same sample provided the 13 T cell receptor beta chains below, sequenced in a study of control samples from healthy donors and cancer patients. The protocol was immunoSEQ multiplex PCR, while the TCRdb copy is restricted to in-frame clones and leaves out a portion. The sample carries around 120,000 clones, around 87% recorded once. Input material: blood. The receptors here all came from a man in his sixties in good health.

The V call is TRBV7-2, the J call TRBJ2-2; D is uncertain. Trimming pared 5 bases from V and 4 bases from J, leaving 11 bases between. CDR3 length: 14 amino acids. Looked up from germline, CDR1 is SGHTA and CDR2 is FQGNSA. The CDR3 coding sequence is TGTGCCAGCAGCGGAAAAACAGTCACCGGGGAGCTGTTTTTT. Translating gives CASSGKTVTGELFF.

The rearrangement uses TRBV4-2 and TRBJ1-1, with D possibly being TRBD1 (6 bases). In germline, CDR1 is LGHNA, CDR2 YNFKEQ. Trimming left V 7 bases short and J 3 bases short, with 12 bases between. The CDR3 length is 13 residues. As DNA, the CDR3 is TGTGCCAGCATCGTTTCAGGGGACACTGAAGCTTTCTTT. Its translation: CASIVSGDTEAFF.

The CDR3 region has the DNA TGTGCCAGCAGTTACAAGCGGGGTAGCACAGATACGCAGTATTTT. Protein product: CASSYKRGSTDTQYF. V usage is TRBV6-5 and J usage is TRBJ2-3; 7 bases line up with TRBD2. Germline values: CDR1 MNHEY, CDR2 SVGAGI. The CDR3 covers 15 residues. V shed 2 bases, J shed 0 bases, and the junction held 2 bases outside the gene matches.

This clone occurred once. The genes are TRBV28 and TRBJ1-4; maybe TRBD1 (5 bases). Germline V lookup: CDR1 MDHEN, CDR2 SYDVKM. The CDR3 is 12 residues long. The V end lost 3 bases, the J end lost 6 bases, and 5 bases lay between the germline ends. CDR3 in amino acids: CASSLTDEKLFF. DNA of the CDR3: TGTGCCAGCAGTTTGACAGATGAAAAACTGTTTTTT.

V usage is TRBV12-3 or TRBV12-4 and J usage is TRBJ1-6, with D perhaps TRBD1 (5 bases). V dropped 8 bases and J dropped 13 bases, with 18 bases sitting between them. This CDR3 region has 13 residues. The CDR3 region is CASEYMQGSPLHF. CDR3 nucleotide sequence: TGTGCCAGCGAATACATGCAGGGATCCCCCCTCCACTTT.

CDR3 residues: CASGGQGATDTQYF. The DNA of the CDR3 is TGTGCCAGCGGGGGACAGGGGGCGACAGATACGCAGTATTTT. This chain connects TRBV7-2 to TRBJ2-3, with TRBD1 matching 12 bases. V lost 8 bases and J lost 3; bases outside the gene matches: 3. CDR3 length: 14 residues. Germline values: CDR1 SGHTA, CDR2 FQGNSA.

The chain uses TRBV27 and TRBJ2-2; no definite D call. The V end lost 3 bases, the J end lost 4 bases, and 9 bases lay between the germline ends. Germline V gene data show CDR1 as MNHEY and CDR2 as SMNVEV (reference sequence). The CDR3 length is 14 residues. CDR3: CASSFDLVTGELFF. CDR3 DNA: TGTGCCAGCAGTTTTGATCTCGTCACCGGGGAGCTGTTTTTT.

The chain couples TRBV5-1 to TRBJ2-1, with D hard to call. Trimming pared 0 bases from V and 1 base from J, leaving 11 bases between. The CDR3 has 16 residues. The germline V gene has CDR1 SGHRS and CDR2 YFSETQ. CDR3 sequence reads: CASSLGASESYNEQFF. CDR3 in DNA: TGCGCCAGCAGCTTGGGTGCCTCGGAATCCTACAATGAGCAGTTCTTC.

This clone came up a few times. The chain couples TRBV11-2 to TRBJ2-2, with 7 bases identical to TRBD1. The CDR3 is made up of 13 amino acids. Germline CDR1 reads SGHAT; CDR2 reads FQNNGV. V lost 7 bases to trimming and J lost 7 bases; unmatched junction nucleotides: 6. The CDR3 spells CASNRGEDGELFF. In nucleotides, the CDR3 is TGTGCCAGCAACAGGGGAGAGGACGGGGAGCTGTTTTTT.

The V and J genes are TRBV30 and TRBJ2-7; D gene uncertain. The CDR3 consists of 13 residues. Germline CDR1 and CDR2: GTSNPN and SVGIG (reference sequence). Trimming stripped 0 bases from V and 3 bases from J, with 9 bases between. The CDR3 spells CAWSVSPIYEQYF. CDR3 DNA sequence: TGTGCCTGGAGTGTGTCGCCCATCTACGAGCAGTACTTC.

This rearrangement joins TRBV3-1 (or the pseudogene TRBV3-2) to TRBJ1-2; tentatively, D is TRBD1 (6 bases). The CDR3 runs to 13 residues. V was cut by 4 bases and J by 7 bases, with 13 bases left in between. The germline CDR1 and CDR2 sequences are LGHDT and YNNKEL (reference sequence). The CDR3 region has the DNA TGTGCCAGCAGCCCCCCAGGGGAAGTTGGCTACACCTTC. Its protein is CASSPPGEVGYTF.

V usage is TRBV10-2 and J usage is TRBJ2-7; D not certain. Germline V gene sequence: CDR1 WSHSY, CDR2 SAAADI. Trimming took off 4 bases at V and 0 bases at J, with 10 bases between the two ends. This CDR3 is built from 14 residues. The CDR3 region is CASSVFKDSYEQYF. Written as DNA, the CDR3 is TGCGCCAGCAGTGTTTTCAAGGACTCCTACGAGCAGTACTTC.

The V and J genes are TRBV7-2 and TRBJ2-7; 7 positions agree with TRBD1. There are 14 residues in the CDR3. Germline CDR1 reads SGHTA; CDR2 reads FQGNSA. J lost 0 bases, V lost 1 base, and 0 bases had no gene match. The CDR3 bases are TGTGCCAGCAGCTTAGGGGACAGCTCCTACGAGCAGTACTTC. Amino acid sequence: CASSLGDSSYEQYF.